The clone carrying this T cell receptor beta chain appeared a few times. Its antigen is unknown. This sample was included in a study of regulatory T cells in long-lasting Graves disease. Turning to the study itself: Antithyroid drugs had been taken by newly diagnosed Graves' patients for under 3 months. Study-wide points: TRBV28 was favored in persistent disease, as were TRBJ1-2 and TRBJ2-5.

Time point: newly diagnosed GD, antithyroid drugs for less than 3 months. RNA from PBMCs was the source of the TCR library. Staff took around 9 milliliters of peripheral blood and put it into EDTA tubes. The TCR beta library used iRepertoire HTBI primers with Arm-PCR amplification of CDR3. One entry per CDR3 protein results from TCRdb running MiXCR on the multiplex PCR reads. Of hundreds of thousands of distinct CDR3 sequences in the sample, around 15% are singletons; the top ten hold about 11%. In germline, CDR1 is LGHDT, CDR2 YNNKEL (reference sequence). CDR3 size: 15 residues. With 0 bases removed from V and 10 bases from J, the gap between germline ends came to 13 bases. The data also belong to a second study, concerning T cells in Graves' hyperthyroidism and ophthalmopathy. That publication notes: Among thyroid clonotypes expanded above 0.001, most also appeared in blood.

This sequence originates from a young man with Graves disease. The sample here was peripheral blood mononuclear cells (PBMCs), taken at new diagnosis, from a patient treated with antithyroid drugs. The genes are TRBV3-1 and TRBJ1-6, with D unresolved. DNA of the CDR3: TGTGCCAGCAGCCAAGAGTCGACAAGAGTCTCACCCCTCCACTTT. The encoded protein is CASSQESTRVSPLHF.